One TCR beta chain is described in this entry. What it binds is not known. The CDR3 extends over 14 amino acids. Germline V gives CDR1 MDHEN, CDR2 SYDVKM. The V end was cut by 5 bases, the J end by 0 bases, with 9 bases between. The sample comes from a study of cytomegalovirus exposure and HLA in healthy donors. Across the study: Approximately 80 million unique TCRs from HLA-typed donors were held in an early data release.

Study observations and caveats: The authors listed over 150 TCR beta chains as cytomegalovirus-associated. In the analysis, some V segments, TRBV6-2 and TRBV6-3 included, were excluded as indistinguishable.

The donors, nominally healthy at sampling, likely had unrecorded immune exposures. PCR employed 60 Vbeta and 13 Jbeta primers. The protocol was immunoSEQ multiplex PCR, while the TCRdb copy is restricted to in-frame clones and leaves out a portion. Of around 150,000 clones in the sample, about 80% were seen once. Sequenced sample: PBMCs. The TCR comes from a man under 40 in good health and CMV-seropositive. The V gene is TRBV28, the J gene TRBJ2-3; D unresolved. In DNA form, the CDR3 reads TGTGCCAGCAGTATTCTAACTAGCACAGATACGCAGTATTTT. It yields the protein CASSILTSTDTQYF.